These 12 T cell receptor beta chains came from one sample sequenced in a study of T-cell memory formation after mild COVID-19. TCRdb reprocessed the 5' RACE reads with MiXCR, giving one entry per CDR3 protein. The sample yields approximately 410,000 distinct CDR3 sequences, around a quarter seen once. Sequenced input: PBMCs or a T cell subset sorted from them (not recorded which). The receptors shown here come from an adult woman who had mild COVID-19 (a few samples of this study predate the infection). Cell type and time point are not known.

The chain uses TRBV7-3 and TRBJ1-2; maybe TRBD1 (5 bases). In germline, CDR1 is SGHTA, CDR2 FQGTGA. V was trimmed by 4 bases and J by 0 bases, leaving 12 bases between them. The CDR3 is 15 amino acids. CDR3 in amino acids: CASSSGDGSNYGYTF. The CDR3, as DNA: TGTGCCAGCAGCTCCGGGGACGGATCTAACTATGGCTACACCTTC. The full variable domain, rest sourced from reference TRBV7-3 and TRBJ1-2, is GAGVSQTPSNKVTEKGKYVELRCDPISGHTALYWYRQSLGQGPEFLIYFQGTGAADDSGLPNDRFFAVRPEGSVSTLKIQRTERGDSAVYLCASSSGDGSNYGYTFGSGTRLTVV.

The chain carries TRBV7-2 and TRBJ2-7; 9 nucleotides match TRBD2. V gave up 3 bases and J gave up 3 bases; unmatched junction bases: 3. Germline assignment: CDR1 SGHTA and CDR2 FQGNSA. CDR3 length: 14 residues. CDR3 in amino acids: CASSFLAGYYEQYF. In DNA form, the CDR3 reads TGTGCCAGCAGCTTTCTAGCGGGATACTACGAGCAGTACTTC. Drawing the rest from reference TRBV7-2 and TRBJ2-7, the complete variable domain is GAGVSQSPSNKVTEKGKDVELRCDPISGHTALYWYRQSLGQGLEFLIYFQGNSAPDKSGLPSDRFSAERTGGSVSTLTIQRTQQEDSAVYLCASSFLAGYYEQYFGPGTRLTVT.

The table lists this clonotype with a few counts. The chain carries TRBV28 and TRBJ2-7; the D gene is possibly TRBD1 (6 bases). The germline V gene has CDR1 MDHEN and CDR2 SYDVKM. The CDR3 is 14 residues long. Trimming took 4 bases from V and 0 from J, leaving 10 bases between them. CDR3 protein: CASSSGTLSYEQYF. In DNA form, the CDR3 reads TGTGCCAGCAGTTCCGGGACACTCTCCTACGAGCAGTACTTC. Full variable domain (remainder filled in from reference TRBV28 and TRBJ2-7): DVKVTQSSRYLVKRTGEKVFLECVQDMDHENMFWYRQDPGLGLRLIYFSYDVKMKEKGDIPEGYSVSREKKERFSLILESASTNQTSMYLCASSSGTLSYEQYFGPGTRLTVT.

V and J are TRBV3-1 and TRBJ2-3; weak D call: TRBD2 (6 bases). Trimming removed 3 bases at V and 3 bases at J, with 16 bases between. The germline V gene has CDR1 LGHDT and CDR2 YNNKEL (reference sequence). The CDR3 loop spans 16 amino acids. CDR3 DNA: TGTGCCAGCAGCCAGGGGCAAGGAGGAGGGACAGATACGCAGTATTTT. Protein: CASSQGQGGGTDTQYF.

The rearrangement joins TRBV18 to TRBJ2-7, with D possibly being TRBD2 (5 bases). CDR3 length: 14 residues. CDR1 KGHSH and CDR2 LQKENI come from the germline V gene. Trimming removed 2 bases from V and 1 base from J, with 9 bases in between. DNA for the CDR3: TGTGCCAGCTCACCATCGAGGGATTCCTACGAGCAGTACTTC. Translation: CASSPSRDSYEQYF.

CDR3 loop: CASLDMSYGYTF. CDR3 DNA: TGTGCCAGCCTTGACATGAGCTATGGCTACACCTTC. The chain recombines TRBV6-5 with TRBJ1-2; D not resolved. Germline loops: CDR1 MNHEY, CDR2 SVGAGI. Trimming took off 8 bases at V and 4 bases at J, with 11 bases between the two ends. This CDR3 region has 12 residues.

Worth noting for this clonotype: At one end, the junction sequence differs from germline, possibly due to a read error. The chain couples TRBV7-6 to TRBJ2-1; D is uncertain. CDR1 SGHVS and CDR2 FNYEAQ come from the germline V gene. The CDR3 length is 15 residues. The CDR3 sequence: CASRLGFVAYNEQFF. CDR3 bases: TGTGCCAGCAGATTAGGTTTCGTAGCATACAATGAGCAGTTCTTC.

This clonotype was seen only a few times. This chain links TRBV5-1 with TRBJ2-7; the D gene is possibly TRBD2 (6 bases). Germline V lookup: CDR1 SGHRS, CDR2 YFSETQ. The germline V and J ends were trimmed by 4 bases and 6 bases, with 20 bases remaining between them. This CDR3 has 15 residues. The CDR3 region is CASSPMGGKEAEQYF. DNA for the CDR3: TGCGCCAGCAGCCCGATGGGGGGAAAGGAGGCCGAGCAGTACTTC.

The rearrangement links TRBV20-1 to TRBJ1-6, with D uncertain. The germline V gene encodes CDR1 DFQATT and CDR2 SNEGSKA (reference sequence). V was shortened by 2 bases and J by 5 bases, with 7 bases between the two germline ends. The CDR3 consists of 13 residues. The CDR3 nucleotides are TGCAGTGCTAGAAAAGGAGATAATTCACCCCTCCACTTT. This gives the protein CSARKGDNSPLHF.

This clonotype was picked up a small number of times. This chain links TRBV20-1 with TRBJ2-1; D tentatively reads TRBD1 or TRBD2 (6 bases each). The CDR3 sequence is 15 residues long. V dropped 6 bases and J dropped 4 bases, with 19 bases sitting between them. Germline CDR1 DFQATT, CDR2 SNEGSKA (reference sequence). The CDR3 loop reads CSAGGLRGRYNEQFF. The CDR3, as DNA: TGCAGTGCAGGGGGGTTGCGGGGACGATACAATGAGCAGTTCTTC.

J is TRBJ1-2 and V is TRBV20-1; a weak D match, TRBD1 (6 bases). Trimming pared 6 bases from V and 2 bases from J, leaving 22 bases between. Germline CDR1 DFQATT, CDR2 SNEGSKA (reference sequence). CDR3 length equals 16 residues. Here the CDR3 reads CSAVPGHHPVNYGYTF. CDR3 coding DNA: TGCAGTGCCGTCCCGGGACATCACCCCGTAAACTATGGCTACACCTTC.

In this sample, this clonotype turned up a few times. This chain uses TRBV4-1 with TRBJ1-1, with 8 positions matching TRBD1. V shed 5 bases, J shed 1 base, and the junction held 6 bases outside the gene matches. Per germline, CDR1 MGHRA and CDR2 YSYEKL. The CDR3 spans 15 residues. The CDR3: CASSFLTGENTEAFF. The CDR3 coding sequence is TGCGCCAGCAGCTTCCTGACAGGGGAGAACACTGAAGCTTTCTTT.